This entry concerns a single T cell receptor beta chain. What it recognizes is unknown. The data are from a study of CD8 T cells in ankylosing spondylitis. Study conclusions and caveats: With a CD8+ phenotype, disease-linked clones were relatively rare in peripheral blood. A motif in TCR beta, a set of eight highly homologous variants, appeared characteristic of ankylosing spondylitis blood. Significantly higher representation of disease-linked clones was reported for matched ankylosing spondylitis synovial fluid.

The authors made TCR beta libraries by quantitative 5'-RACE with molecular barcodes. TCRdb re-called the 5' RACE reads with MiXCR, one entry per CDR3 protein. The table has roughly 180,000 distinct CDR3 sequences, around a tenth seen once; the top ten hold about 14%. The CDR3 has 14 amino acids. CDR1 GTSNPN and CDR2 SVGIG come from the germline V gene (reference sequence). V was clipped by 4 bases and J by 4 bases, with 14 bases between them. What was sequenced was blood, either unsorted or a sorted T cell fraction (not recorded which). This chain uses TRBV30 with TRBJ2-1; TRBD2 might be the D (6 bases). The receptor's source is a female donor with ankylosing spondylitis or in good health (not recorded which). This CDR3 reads CAWNFGTLYNEQFF. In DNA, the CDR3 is TGTGCCTGGAACTTCGGGACTCTTTACAATGAGCAGTTCTTC.